Shown below are 27 T cell receptor beta chains from a single sample sequenced in a study of T cell responses to AZD1222 COVID-19 vaccine. The assay was immunoSEQ multiplex PCR, and TCRdb's table has in-frame clones only and misses some. Here the sample spans about 100,000 clones, roughly 90% being singletons. The sequencing used peripheral blood, collected on day 0 of AZD1222 vaccination. The receptors were gathered from an adult in good health.

This clone was counted a single time. The V gene is TRBV7-3, the J gene TRBJ2-3, with unresolved D. The V gene lost 2 bases and the J gene lost 4 bases, with 4 bases spanning the gap. The CDR3 totals 12 residues. CDR1 is SGHTA and CDR2 is FQGTGA in the germline V gene. The CDR3 protein is CASSLVPDTQYF. CDR3 bases: TGTGCCAGCAGCTTAGTGCCAGATACGCAGTATTTT.

This chain joins TRBV10-3 and TRBJ2-3; no reliable D call. This CDR3 is built from 11 residues. Germline lookup yields CDR1 ENHRY and CDR2 SYGVKD. Trimming removed 0 bases at V and 11 bases at J, with 6 bases between. The CDR3 region is CAISESTRQYF. The CDR3 coding sequence is TGTGCCATCAGTGAGTCGACTCGGCAGTATTTT.

The rearrangement uses TRBV27 and TRBJ1-5; the match to TRBD1 covers 8 bases. CDR1 is MNHEY and CDR2 is SMNVEV in the germline V gene (reference sequence). V lost 0 bases to trimming and J lost 6 bases; unmatched junction nucleotides: 10. This CDR3 has 17 amino acids. The CDR3 region has the DNA TGTGCCAGCAGTTTATCCATCCCTGGACAGGGACGTCAGCCCCAGCATTTT. Residues: CASSLSIPGQGRQPQHF.

This clone was recorded once. The CDR3 DNA reads as TGCGCCAGCAGCGTACAGGGTGGGGGCACTGAAGCTTTCTTT. Translated: CASSVQGGGTEAFF. The chain links TRBV5-1 to TRBJ1-1; a possible D gene is TRBD1 (6 bases). The germline CDR1 and CDR2 sequences are SGHRS and YFSETQ. The CDR3 totals 14 residues. Trimming pared 4 bases from V and 4 bases from J, leaving 14 bases between.

The chain recombines TRBV6-6 with TRBJ1-4; the D is unclear. Germline V lookup: CDR1 MNHNY, CDR2 SVGAGI (reference sequence). CDR3 size: 14 residues. The V end lost 4 bases, the J end lost 8 bases, and 14 bases lay between the germline ends. CDR3 sequence (DNA): TGTGCCAGCAGTTCCCAAAGACAAGAGGAAAAACTGTTTTTT. It encodes CASSSQRQEEKLFF.

This clone was seen a single time. V usage is TRBV7-9 and J usage is TRBJ2-5; 14 bases are a match to TRBD2. CDR3 length: 16 residues. Per the germline V gene, CDR1 is SEHNR and CDR2 is FQNEAQ (reference sequence). V gave up 6 bases and J gave up 4 bases; unmatched junction bases: 7. CDR3 sequence reads: CASSQPGLAGGETQYF. DNA for the CDR3: TGTGCCAGCAGTCAACCCGGACTAGCGGGGGGAGAGACCCAGTACTTC.

The gene calls are TRBV7-8 and TRBJ2-7; perhaps D is TRBD1 or TRBD2 (5 bases each). Trimming left V 1 base short and J 3 bases short, with 10 bases between. This CDR3 comprises 14 residues. Looked up from germline, CDR1 is SGHVS and CDR2 is FQNEAQ. The CDR3 DNA follows: TGTGCCAGCAGCTTAGACCCAGGGAGCTACGAGCAGTACTTC. Translated, it gives CASSLDPGSYEQYF.

To note about this clone: At one of its ends the junction is not consistent with the germline gene, which may arise from a read error. The chain joins TRBV2 to TRBJ1-3; D unclear. Germline V gene data show CDR1 as SNHLY and CDR2 as FYNNEI. The CDR3 loop spans 13 amino acids. CDR3 region: CANGGQPGNTIYF. CDR3 sequence (DNA): TGCGCCAACGGCGGCCAACCTGGAAACACCATATATTTT. Full variable domain (rest looked up from reference TRBV2 and TRBJ1-3): EPEVTQTPSHQVTQMGQEVILRCVPISNHLYFYWYRQILGQKVEFLVSFYNNEISEKSEIFDDQFSVERPDGSNFTLKIRSTKLEDSAMYFCANGGQPGNTIYFGEGSWLTVV.

This clone was seen a single time. The J gene is TRBJ1-1, the V gene TRBV5-1; D uncertain. The germline CDR1 and CDR2 sequences are SGHRS and YFSETQ. CDR3 size: 12 residues. Trimming took 4 bases from V and 6 from J, leaving 10 bases between them. CDR3 nucleotide sequence: TGCGCCAGCAGCGAGCCGGGCGCTGAAGCTTTCTTT. This sequence encodes CASSEPGAEAFF. Variable domain in full (rest from reference TRBV5-1 and TRBJ1-1): KAGVTQTPRYLIKTRGQQVTLSCSPISGHRSVSWYQQTPGQGLQFLFEYFSETQRNKGNFPGRFSGRQFSNSRSEMNVSTLELGDSALYLCASSEPGAEAFFGQGTRLTVV.

The chain couples TRBV6-2 or TRBV6-3 to TRBJ2-5, with D perhaps matching TRBD1 (6 bases). CDR1 is MNHEY and CDR2 is SVGEGT in the germline V gene. V was trimmed by 5 bases and J by 3 bases, leaving 13 bases between them. The CDR3 runs 14 residues. CDR3 bases: TGTGCCAGCAGTAGATACAGGGTGGAAGAGACCCAGTACTTC. Translating it yields CASSRYRVEETQYF.

The chain links TRBV5-8 to TRBJ2-1; 7 nucleotides align to TRBD2. CDR1 SGHTS and CDR2 YDEGEE come from the germline V gene. The CDR3 extends over 16 amino acids. Trimming cost V 1 base and J 2 bases; bases outside gene matches: 6. CDR3 sequence reads: CASSLFGGNTYNEQFF. In nucleotides, the CDR3 is TGTGCCAGCAGCTTGTTCGGGGGGAATACCTACAATGAGCAGTTCTTC. Complete variable domain (other parts from reference TRBV5-8 and TRBJ2-1): EAGVTQSPTHLIKTRGQQATLRCSPISGHTSVYWYQQALGLGLQFLLWYDEGEERNRGNFPPRFSGRQFPNYSSELNVNALELEDSALYLCASSLFGGNTYNEQFFGPGTRLTVL.

This chain joins TRBV7-9 and TRBJ1-1; D is perhaps TRBD1 (5 bases). From germline, CDR1 is SEHNR and CDR2 FQNEAQ (reference sequence). The V end was cut by 4 bases, the J end by 6 bases, with 9 bases between. The CDR3 extends over 12 amino acids. The CDR3 region is CASSSQAPEAFF. The CDR3 DNA reads TGTGCCAGCAGCTCACAGGCTCCTGAAGCTTTCTTT.

The CDR3 spells CASSPTAGDREFQPQHF. DNA for the CDR3: TGTGCCAGCTCACCAACCGCCGGGGACAGGGAATTTCAGCCCCAGCATTTT. This chain connects TRBV18 to TRBJ1-5, with 9 positions matching TRBD1. Germline V gene sequence: CDR1 KGHSH, CDR2 LQKENI. V lost 2 bases, J lost 6 bases, and 11 bases stayed unmatched. The CDR3 runs to 17 residues.

This clone was found once. The rearrangement uses TRBV6-5 and TRBJ1-5; possible D gene TRBD1, 6 bases. Deletions cut 5 bases from V and 4 bases from J, with 12 bases between. Germline CDR1 is MNHEY and CDR2 is SVGAGI. The CDR3 covers 14 residues. This chain's CDR3 is CASSPRDINQPQHF. CDR3 DNA sequence: TGTGCCAGCAGTCCCCGGGACATAAATCAGCCCCAGCATTTT.

This clone has just one count. This rearrangement joins TRBV3-1 (or the pseudogene TRBV3-2) to TRBJ2-1; D may match TRBD1 or TRBD2 (7 bases each). Per germline, CDR1 LGHDT and CDR2 YNNKEL (reference sequence). The V end was cut by 2 bases, the J end by 10 bases, with 24 bases between. CDR3 length: 17 amino acids. Here the CDR3 reads CASSQLSFDREGLEQFF. CDR3 nucleotide sequence: TGTGCCAGCAGCCAATTGTCGTTTGACAGGGAGGGATTGGAGCAGTTCTTC.

The V and J genes are TRBV27 and TRBJ1-2, with D possibly being TRBD1 (5 bases). Germline values: CDR1 MNHEY, CDR2 SMNVEV (reference sequence). CDR3 length: 16 amino acids. V lost 0 bases, J lost 3 bases, and 14 bases lay in between. The chain's CDR3 is CASSLSWDGLHYGYTF. For the CDR3, the DNA is TGTGCCAGCAGTTTATCGTGGGACGGACTCCACTATGGCTACACCTTC.

The V gene is TRBV23-1, the J gene TRBJ1-2, with TRBD1 identical over 8 bases. TRBV23-1 is placed among ORFs of uncertain function. V lost 0 bases, J lost 3 bases, and 21 bases stayed unmatched. The CDR3 is 21 residues long. DNA for the CDR3: TGCGCCAGCAGTCAATCGTGGTCGCGGACAGGGAGAAATAATGAAGACTATGGCTACACCTTC. Protein product: CASSQSWSRTGRNNEDYGYTF.

V is TRBV11-2 and J is TRBJ1-6, with D uncertain. V was cut by 5 bases and J by 5 bases, with 10 bases left in between. The CDR3 runs to 14 residues. Germline V lookup: CDR1 SGHAT, CDR2 FQNNGV. CDR3 nucleotide sequence: TGTGCCAGCAGCGCGGGATCTAATAATTCACCCCTCCACTTT. Translation gives CASSAGSNNSPLHF.

J is TRBJ2-2 and V is TRBV5-1; D perhaps matches TRBD2 (5 bases). V was shortened by 0 bases and J by 2 bases, with 11 bases between the two germline ends. The CDR3 length is 16 residues. Germline V gene data show CDR1 as SGHRS and CDR2 as YFSETQ. CDR3 in amino acids: CASSLEAGGNTGELFF. CDR3 in DNA: TGCGCCAGCAGCTTGGAGGCAGGAGGAAACACCGGGGAGCTGTTTTTT.

The rearrangement links TRBV27 to TRBJ2-3, with no clear D. Germline V CDR1 and CDR2: MNHEY, SMNVEV (reference sequence). The CDR3 consists of 15 residues. V was cut by 2 bases and J by 1 base, with 10 bases left in between. For the CDR3, the DNA is TGTGCCAGCAGTTTAAGGTTTGTAGGCACAGATACGCAGTATTTT. It translates to CASSLRFVGTDTQYF.

This chain joins TRBV30 and TRBJ1-1; no reliable D call. The CDR3 covers 13 residues. Trimming removed 5 bases at V and 4 bases at J, with 14 bases between. Per germline, CDR1 GTSNPN and CDR2 SVGIG (reference sequence). The CDR3 DNA reads as TGTGCCTGGTCGCGGTCCATGGGCACTGAAGCTTTCTTT. Encoded protein: CAWSRSMGTEAFF.

This sequence joins TRBV20-1 and TRBJ1-1, with 8 bases lining up with TRBD1. The length of the CDR3 is 16 residues. Germline CDR1 DFQATT, CDR2 SNEGSKA (reference sequence). J lost 3 bases, V lost 6 bases, and 15 bases had no gene match. Here the CDR3 reads CSASSTGGGGDTEAFF. The CDR3 region has the DNA TGCAGTGCCAGTAGTACAGGGGGAGGTGGTGACACTGAAGCTTTCTTT.

The chain carries TRBV6-2 or TRBV6-3 and TRBJ2-6; possible D gene TRBD1, 6 bases. The V gene's germline CDR1 is MNHEY and CDR2 SVGEGT. The CDR3 is 17 amino acids. V lost 4 bases, J lost 0 bases, and 13 bases lay in between. The CDR3 sequence is CASSLGAPSSGANVLTF. The CDR3 nucleotides read TGTGCCAGCAGTTTGGGGGCCCCAAGCTCTGGGGCCAACGTCCTGACTTTC.

This sequence joins TRBV4-1 and TRBJ2-7; TRBD1 agrees at 7 bases. The V gene end was trimmed by 0 bases and the J gene end by 6 bases; junction bases not matched to a gene: 8. The CDR3 covers 15 residues. The germline CDR1 and CDR2 sequences are MGHRA and YSYEKL. The CDR3 bases are TGCGCCAGCAGCCAAGATGGGACAGTGTACTCCGAGCAGTACTTC. As protein: CASSQDGTVYSEQYF.

The chain combines TRBV4-2 with TRBJ2-2; 8 positions match TRBD2. CDR3 length: 16 amino acids. J lost 4 bases, V lost 1 base, and 5 bases had no gene match. CDR1 and CDR2 (germline): LGHNA, YNFKEQ. CDR3 DNA: TGTGCCAGCAGCCAAGCTGGCCTAGCGGGCACCGGGGAGCTGTTTTTT. This gives the protein CASSQAGLAGTGELFF.

The chain couples TRBV3-1 (or the pseudogene TRBV3-2) to TRBJ2-2; 9 bases align to TRBD1. The CDR3 is made up of 16 amino acids. The J segment lost 5 bases and the V segment lost 3 bases, leaving 7 bases of the junction unmatched. Germline lookup yields CDR1 LGHDT and CDR2 YNNKEL (reference sequence). CDR3 region: CASSQGGTGRTGELFF. The CDR3 region has the DNA TGTGCCAGCAGCCAGGGGGGGACAGGGCGGACCGGGGAGCTGTTTTTT.

The chain couples TRBV7-8 to TRBJ1-5; maybe TRBD1 (5 bases). The V gene's germline CDR1 is SGHVS and CDR2 FQNEAQ. This CDR3 is built from 14 residues. V was shortened by 3 bases and J by 4 bases, with 10 bases between the two germline ends. The CDR3 bases are TGTGCCAGCAGCTTCGGGGCAGCGAATCAGCCCCAGCATTTT. Translating gives CASSFGAANQPQHF.